The 13 T cell receptor beta chains in this list originate from one sample, sequenced in a study of early T cells in non-severe SARS-CoV-2 infection. TCRdb reprocessed the 5' RACE reads with MiXCR, giving one entry per CDR3 protein. The table has around 27,000 distinct CDR3 sequences, 3% to 5% seen once. The sample consisted of whole blood. The receptors were gathered from an adult who was a healthcare worker with PCR-confirmed SARS-CoV-2 infection or an uninfected control (not recorded which).

This clonotype was observed at least ten times. This chain links TRBV6-6 with TRBJ2-7, with D maybe TRBD1 (6 bases). The V gene's germline CDR1 is MNHNY and CDR2 SVGAGI (reference sequence). The CDR3 consists of 16 residues. The V end lost 0 bases, the J end lost 2 bases, and 14 bases lay between the germline ends. CDR3 sequence (DNA): TGTGCCAGCAGTTACTCTACAGGGAGCAGGCCCTACGAGCAGTACTTC. Translated: CASSYSTGSRPYEQYF.

This clonotype showed up many times. The genes are TRBV4-1 and TRBJ2-1, with a weak D call TRBD2 (5 bases). The CDR3 consists of 17 residues. Looked up from germline, CDR1 is MGHRA and CDR2 is YSYEKL. The ends were cut back, 0 bases at V and 5 bases at J, with 17 bases in the middle. DNA of the CDR3: TGCGCCAGCAGCCAAGATCCCCCAGCGGAGGAAGACAATGAGCAGTTCTTC. It specifies CASSQDPPAEEDNEQFF.

The CDR3 DNA reads as TGTGCCAGCAGTTATTTAGGCTACACCTTC. It specifies CASSYLGYTF. This rearrangement joins TRBV12-3 or TRBV12-4 to TRBJ1-2; D not resolved. V dropped 4 bases and J dropped 8 bases, with 5 bases sitting between them. This CDR3 is 10 amino acids long.

This clonotype was seen repeatedly, ten times or more. The chain links TRBV18 to TRBJ2-7; D is unresolved. The CDR3 has 13 residues. The germline gives CDR1 KGHSH, CDR2 LQKENI. Trimming pared 5 bases from V and 0 bases from J, leaving 8 bases between. This chain's CDR3 is CASSSGSSYEQYF. The CDR3 bases are TGTGCCAGCTCATCCGGTAGCTCCTACGAGCAGTACTTC.

At least ten counts were recorded for this clonotype. Mismatch with germline at one junction end may stem from a read error. The genes are TRBV12-3 or TRBV12-4 and TRBJ1-2; D gene uncertain. This CDR3 spans 17 amino acids. The DNA of the CDR3 is TGTGCCAGCAGTTTAGCCCCGGGTAGCGGTGCGAGATATGGCTACCCCTTC. Its protein product is CASSLAPGSGARYGYPF.

The table lists this clonotype with many counts. At one end, the junction sequence differs from germline, possibly due to a read error. J is TRBJ2-7 and V is TRBV29-1; a possible D gene is TRBD1 (6 bases). Germline V lookup: CDR1 SQVTM, CDR2 ANQGSEA. The CDR3 length is 14 residues. The CDR3 sequence is CNVETQGSPYEQYF. The CDR3 coding sequence is TGCAACGTTGAAACTCAGGGGTCCCCCTACGAGCAGTACTTC.

In this sample, this clonotype turned up many times. The J gene is TRBJ2-7, the V gene TRBV29-1, with D possibly being TRBD2 (6 bases). CDR3 length: 11 amino acids. Germline CDR1 and CDR2: SQVTM and ANQGSEA. With 6 bases removed from V and 4 bases from J, the gap between germline ends came to 10 bases. The DNA of the CDR3 is TGCAGCGTCGTTGGGGGGTACGAGCAGTACTTC. Translation: CSVVGGYEQYF.

This clonotype was seen at least ten times. The V and J genes are TRBV27 and TRBJ1-2; 8 nucleotides match TRBD1. CDR1 and CDR2 (germline): MNHEY, SMNVEV (reference sequence). The CDR3 has 16 amino acids. The V gene end was trimmed by 4 bases and the J gene end by 6 bases; junction bases not matched to a gene: 13. This CDR3 is CASSSWRETGVDGYTF. DNA of the CDR3: TGTGCCAGCAGTTCCTGGCGCGAGACAGGGGTCGATGGCTACACCTTC.

This clonotype was observed a few times. V usage is TRBV7-2 and J usage is TRBJ2-7; D is ambiguous. Germline CDR1 reads SGHTA; CDR2 reads FQGNSA. CDR3 size: 13 residues. V lost 3 bases and J 4 bases, leaving 10 bases between the germline ends. CDR3 nucleotides: TGTGCCAGCAGCTTGGCCTTGGTTTACGAGCAGTACTTC. Amino acids: CASSLALVYEQYF.

This clonotype was detected ten times or more. The chain is built from TRBV30 and TRBJ2-5; a weak D match, TRBD2 (6 bases). The CDR3 contains 15 residues. Per germline, CDR1 GTSNPN and CDR2 SVGIG (reference sequence). The V gene lost 2 bases and the J gene lost 5 bases, with 18 bases spanning the gap. The CDR3 reads CAWSSGSLGGETQYF. DNA of the CDR3: TGTGCCTGGAGTTCCGGTTCATTGGGAGGCGAGACCCAGTACTTC.

This clonotype came up many times. The chain employs TRBV4-3 and TRBJ1-6, with D perhaps TRBD1 (6 bases). This CDR3 region has 14 residues. The V and J ends lost 5 bases and 9 bases respectively, with 14 bases between them. Germline CDR1 is LGHNA and CDR2 is YSLEER. CDR3 sequence (DNA): TGCGCCAGCAGCATGGTGGAGGGGGGTTCACCCCTCCACTTT. Protein sequence: CASSMVEGGSPLHF.

This clonotype was observed a handful of times. The gene calls are TRBV28 and TRBJ2-7; D remains ambiguous. Germline CDR1 reads MDHEN; CDR2 reads SYDVKM. The V and J ends lost 3 bases and 6 bases respectively, with 12 bases between them. The CDR3 runs 13 residues. The CDR3 DNA sequence: TGTGCCAGCAGTTTTATAAGGGCTCCCGAGCAGTACTTC. It codes for CASSFIRAPEQYF.

This clonotype has ten or more counts. The chain combines TRBV2 with TRBJ1-1; D perhaps matches TRBD1 (5 bases). The CDR3 has 13 residues. Trimming left V 5 bases short and J 4 bases short, with 11 bases between. Germline lookup yields CDR1 SNHLY and CDR2 FYNNEI. This chain's CDR3 is CASSPRVGTEAFF. In nucleotides, the CDR3 is TGTGCCAGCAGTCCCAGGGTTGGCACTGAAGCTTTCTTT. The variable domain in full, completed from reference TRBV2 and TRBJ1-1, reads EPEVTQTPSHQVTQMGQEVILRCVPISNHLYFYWYRQILGQKVEFLVSFYNNEISEKSEIFDDQFSVERPDGSNFTLKIRSTKLEDSAMYFCASSPRVGTEAFFGQGTRLTVV.